This T cell receptor beta chain came from a study of OX40 agonist ivuxolimab in advanced cancers. The study's findings and limits: Partial responders receiving 0.1-3.0 mg/kg showed among the lowest clonal expansion. On average, CD8+ T cells had more expanded clones than CD4+.

The table came from immunoSEQ multiplex PCR; TCRdb's copy has only in-frame clones and leaves some out. Among about 14,000 clones, 82% were seen once, and the ten largest hold roughly two fifths. Germline-derived CDR1 and CDR2 are GTSNPN and SVGIG (reference sequence). The CDR3 is made up of 13 amino acids. After removal of 0 bases from V and 4 bases from J, the junction contained 1 base not matched to a gene. With regard to this clone: Its specificity is not known.

The starting material was CD4+ or CD8+ T cells sorted from blood, obtained in a trial of the OX40 agonist ivuxolimab. The chain joins TRBV30 to TRBJ2-5; 8 nucleotides line up with TRBD1. The TCR comes from an adult with an advanced solid tumor such as melanoma, head and neck, liver or kidney cancer. The chain's CDR3 is CAWSVTGGETQYF. The CDR3 DNA reads as TGTGCCTGGAGTGTTACAGGGGGAGAGACCCAGTACTTC. Variable domain in full (rest from reference TRBV30 and TRBJ2-5): SQTIHQWPATLVQPVGSPLSLECTVEGTSNPNLYWYRQAAGRGLQLLFYSVGIGQISSEVPQNLSASRPQDRQFILSSKKLLLSDSGFYLCAWSVTGGETQYFGPGTRLLVL.